This T cell receptor (beta chain) is drawn from a study of cytomegalovirus exposure and HLA in healthy donors. Worth noting for this clone: Its antigen remains unidentified.

Study-wide results and limits: Rare TCR sequences predominated, though certain public TCRs were found in many donors. In all likelihood, a cluster of highly shared sequence variants was a sequencing artifact.

Trimming removed 4 bases from V and 4 bases from J; junction bases left unmatched: 5. The CDR3 is 15 amino acids. CDR1 and CDR2 from the germline V gene are GTSNPN and SVGIG (reference sequence). Use of 60 Vbeta and 13 Jbeta primers characterized the PCR. Using immunoSEQ multiplex PCR, the repertoire was profiled, and TCRdb retains in-frame clones only, with some absent. The data show about 180,000 clones, 75% to 90% seen once. This rearrangement joins TRBV30 to TRBJ2-5, with TRBD2 matching 14 bases. The receptor's source is a girl between 10 and 17 years old in good health and CMV-seropositive. The sample was PBMCs. CDR3 sequence: CAWTSGLAGVETQYF. As DNA, the CDR3 is TGTGCCTGGACATCGGGACTAGCGGGAGTAGAGACCCAGTACTTC. Looking up the rest from reference TRBV30 and TRBJ2-5 gives the full variable domain: SQTIHQWPATLVQPVGSPLSLECTVEGTSNPNLYWYRQAAGRGLQLLFYSVGIGQISSEVPQNLSASRPQDRQFILSSKKLLLSDSGFYLCAWTSGLAGVETQYFGPGTRLLVL.